What follows describes a single T cell receptor beta chain. Its cognate antigen is unknown. Using a J-beta primer mix together with a sample-barcoded 5' primer, a second PCR was run for roughly 6 to 12 cycles. TCRdb re-analysed the 5' RACE reads in MiXCR, keeping a single row per CDR3 protein. The sample yields 1,500,000 or so distinct CDR3 sequences, roughly two fifths seen once. The sample is drawn from a study of blood T cells in healthy people across ages. Study outcomes and limitations: Relative to aged donors, long-lived donors carried more naive CD4+ cells and displayed higher diversity. Unsorted PBMCs prevented conclusive naive versus antigen-experienced comparison.

J was trimmed by 7 bases and V by 3 bases; bases with no gene match: 10. Germline CDR1 MNHNS, CDR2 SASEGT. There are 16 residues in the CDR3. Per sample, extraction of total RNA gave at least 5.5 micrograms in every case. The clonotype was recovered from a woman between 18 and 30 years old in good health. The chain is built from TRBV6-1 and TRBJ2-1, with TRBD2 matching 9 bases. Sequenced material: blood. CDR3 protein: CASSDLGREGGNEQFF. The CDR3 DNA follows: TGTGCCAGCAGTGACCTGGGGCGGGAGGGAGGGAATGAGCAGTTCTTC.